This T cell receptor (beta chain) derives from a study of siplizumab effects on memory and regulatory T cells. Unstimulated naive, memory, effector memory and TEMRA subsets from three donor pairs underwent sequencing. Assay used: immunoSEQ multiplex PCR; TCRdb lists only in-frame clones, some missing. The repertoire holds some 56,000 clones, with around 97% as singletons. V dropped 7 bases and J dropped 0 bases, with 15 bases sitting between them. The CDR3 contains 15 residues. Looked up from germline, CDR1 is MNHNS and CDR2 is SASEGT. This TCR was sampled from a human donor in good health. Sequenced: naive CD8+ T cells sorted from blood. V usage is TRBV6-1 and J usage is TRBJ1-1; D unclear. As DNA, the CDR3 is TGTGCCAGCACGGCCCATGTACAGTTGAACACTGAAGCTTTCTTT. Translation: CASTAHVQLNTEAFF.